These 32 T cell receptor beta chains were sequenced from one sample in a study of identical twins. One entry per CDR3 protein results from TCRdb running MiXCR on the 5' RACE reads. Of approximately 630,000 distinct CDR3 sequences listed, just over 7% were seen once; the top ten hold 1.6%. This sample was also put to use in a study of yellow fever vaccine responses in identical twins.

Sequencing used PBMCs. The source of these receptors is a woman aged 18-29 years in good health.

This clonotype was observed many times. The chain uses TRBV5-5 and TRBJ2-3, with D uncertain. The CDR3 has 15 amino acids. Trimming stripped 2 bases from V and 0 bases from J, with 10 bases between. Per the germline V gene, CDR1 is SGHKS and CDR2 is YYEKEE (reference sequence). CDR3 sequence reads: CASSFLKSSTDTQYF. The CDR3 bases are TGTGCCAGCAGCTTCCTTAAATCTAGCACAGATACGCAGTATTTT.

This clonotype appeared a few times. CDR3 sequence reads: CASRPFERGPTDTQYF. CDR3 nucleotides: TGTGCCAGCAGGCCCTTTGAGCGGGGTCCCACAGATACGCAGTATTTT. The rearrangement joins TRBV6-1 to TRBJ2-3, with 7 nucleotides matching TRBD2. This CDR3 contains 16 residues. The germline V gene has CDR1 MNHNS and CDR2 SASEGT. The V and J ends lost 6 bases and 2 bases, in that order; junction bases with no gene match: 11.

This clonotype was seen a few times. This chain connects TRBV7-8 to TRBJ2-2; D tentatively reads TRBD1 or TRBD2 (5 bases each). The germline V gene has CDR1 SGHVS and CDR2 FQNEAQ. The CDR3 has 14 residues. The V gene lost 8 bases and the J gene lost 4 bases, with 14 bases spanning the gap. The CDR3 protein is CASARDAITGELFF. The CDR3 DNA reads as TGTGCCAGCGCTCGGGACGCAATCACCGGGGAGCTGTTTTTT.

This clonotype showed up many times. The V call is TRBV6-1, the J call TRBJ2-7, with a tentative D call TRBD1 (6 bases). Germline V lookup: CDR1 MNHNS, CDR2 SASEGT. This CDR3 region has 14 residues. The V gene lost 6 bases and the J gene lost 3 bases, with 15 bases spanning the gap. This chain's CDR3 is CASSSQGIGYEQYF. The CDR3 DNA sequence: TGTGCCAGCAGCTCACAGGGAATTGGCTACGAGCAGTACTTC.

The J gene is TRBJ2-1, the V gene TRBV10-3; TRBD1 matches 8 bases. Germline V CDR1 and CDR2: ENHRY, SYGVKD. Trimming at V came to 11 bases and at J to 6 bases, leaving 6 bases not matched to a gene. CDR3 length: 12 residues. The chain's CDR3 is CAGQGVGNEQFF. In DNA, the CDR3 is TGTGCCGGACAGGGAGTGGGCAATGAGCAGTTCTTC.

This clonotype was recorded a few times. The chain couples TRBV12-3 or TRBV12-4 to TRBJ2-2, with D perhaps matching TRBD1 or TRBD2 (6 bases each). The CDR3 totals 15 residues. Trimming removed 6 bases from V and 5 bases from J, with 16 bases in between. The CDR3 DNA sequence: TGTGCCAGCAGCCCGGAGAGGGGGAGGACCGGGGAGCTGTTTTTT. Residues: CASSPERGRTGELFF.

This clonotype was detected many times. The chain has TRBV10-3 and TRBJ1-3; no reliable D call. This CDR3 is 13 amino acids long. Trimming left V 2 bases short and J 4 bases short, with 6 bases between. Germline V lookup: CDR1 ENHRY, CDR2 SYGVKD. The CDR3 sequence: CAISEPSGNTIYF. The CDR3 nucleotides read TGTGCCATCAGTGAGCCGTCCGGAAACACCATATATTTT.

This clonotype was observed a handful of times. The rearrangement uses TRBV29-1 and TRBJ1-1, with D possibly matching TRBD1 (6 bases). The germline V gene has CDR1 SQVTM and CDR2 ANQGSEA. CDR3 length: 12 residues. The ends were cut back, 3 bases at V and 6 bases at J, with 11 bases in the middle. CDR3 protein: CSVDWGRAEAFF. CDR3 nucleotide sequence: TGCAGCGTTGATTGGGGGCGCGCTGAAGCTTTCTTT.

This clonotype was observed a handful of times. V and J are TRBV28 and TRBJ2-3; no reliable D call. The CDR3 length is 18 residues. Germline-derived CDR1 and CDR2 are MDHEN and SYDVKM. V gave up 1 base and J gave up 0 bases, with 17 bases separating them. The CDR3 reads CASSLSGRKRLSTDTQYF. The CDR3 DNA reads TGTGCCAGCAGTTTATCGGGCCGGAAGCGACTTAGCACAGATACGCAGTATTTT.

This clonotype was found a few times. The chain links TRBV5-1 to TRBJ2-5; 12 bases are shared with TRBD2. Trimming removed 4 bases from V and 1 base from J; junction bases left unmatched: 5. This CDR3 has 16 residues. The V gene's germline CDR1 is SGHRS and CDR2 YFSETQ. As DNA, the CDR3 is TGCGCCAGCAGCCCGACTAGCGGGGGCTTCCAAGAGACCCAGTACTTC. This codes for CASSPTSGGFQETQYF.

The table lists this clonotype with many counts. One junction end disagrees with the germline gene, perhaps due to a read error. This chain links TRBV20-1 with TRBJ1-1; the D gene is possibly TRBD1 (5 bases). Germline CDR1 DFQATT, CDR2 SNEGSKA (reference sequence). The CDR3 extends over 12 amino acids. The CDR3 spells CSAREAGSEAFF. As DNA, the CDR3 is TGCAGTGCCAGAGAAGCAGGGTCTGAAGCTTTCTTT.

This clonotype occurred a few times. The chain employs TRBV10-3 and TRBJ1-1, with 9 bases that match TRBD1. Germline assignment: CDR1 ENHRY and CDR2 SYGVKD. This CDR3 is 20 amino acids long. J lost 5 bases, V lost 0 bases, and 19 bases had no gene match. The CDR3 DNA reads TGTGCCATCAGTGAGTCCCCCAGGCCCGTACAGGGGGCGTCGGGAACTGAAGCTTTCTTT. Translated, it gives CAISESPRPVQGASGTEAFF.

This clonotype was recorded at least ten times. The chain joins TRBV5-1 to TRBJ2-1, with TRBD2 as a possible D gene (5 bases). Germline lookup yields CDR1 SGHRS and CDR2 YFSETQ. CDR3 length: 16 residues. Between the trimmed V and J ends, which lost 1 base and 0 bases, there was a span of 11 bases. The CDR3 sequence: CASSLPSGSSYNEQFF. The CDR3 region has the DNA TGCGCCAGCAGCTTGCCCTCTGGGAGCTCCTACAATGAGCAGTTCTTC.

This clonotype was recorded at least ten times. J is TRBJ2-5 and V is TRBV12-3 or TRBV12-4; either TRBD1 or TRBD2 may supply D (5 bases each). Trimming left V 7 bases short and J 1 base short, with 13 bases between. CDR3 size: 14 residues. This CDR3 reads CASTLRGLQETQYF. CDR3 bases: TGTGCCAGCACCCTTCGGGGCCTCCAAGAGACCCAGTACTTC.

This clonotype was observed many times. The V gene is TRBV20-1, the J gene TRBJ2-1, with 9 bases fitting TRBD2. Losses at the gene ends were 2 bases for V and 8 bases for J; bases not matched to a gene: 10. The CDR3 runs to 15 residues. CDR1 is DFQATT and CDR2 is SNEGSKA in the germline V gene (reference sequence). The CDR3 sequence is CSARLTRGGLDEQFF. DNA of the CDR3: TGCAGTGCTAGATTGACGCGGGGGGGGCTGGATGAGCAGTTCTTC.

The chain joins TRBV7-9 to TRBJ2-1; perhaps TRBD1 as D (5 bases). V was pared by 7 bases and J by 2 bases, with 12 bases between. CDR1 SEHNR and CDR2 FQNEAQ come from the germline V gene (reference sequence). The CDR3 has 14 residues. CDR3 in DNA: TGTGCCAGCAACCTAAGGGGTACCTACAATGAGCAGTTCTTC. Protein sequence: CASNLRGTYNEQFF.

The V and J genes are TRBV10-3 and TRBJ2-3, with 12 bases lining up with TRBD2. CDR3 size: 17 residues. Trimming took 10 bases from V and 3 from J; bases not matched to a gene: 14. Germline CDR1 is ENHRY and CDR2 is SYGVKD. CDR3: CATTPGLAGRGTDTQYF. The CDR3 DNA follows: TGTGCCACGACTCCCGGACTAGCGGGAAGAGGGACAGATACGCAGTATTTT.

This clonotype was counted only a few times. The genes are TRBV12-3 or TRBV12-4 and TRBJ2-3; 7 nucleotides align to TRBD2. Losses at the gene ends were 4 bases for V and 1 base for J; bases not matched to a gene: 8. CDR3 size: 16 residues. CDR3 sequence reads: CASSSIGGEGTDTQYF. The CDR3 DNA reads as TGTGCCAGCAGTTCCATTGGGGGGGAAGGCACAGATACGCAGTATTTT.

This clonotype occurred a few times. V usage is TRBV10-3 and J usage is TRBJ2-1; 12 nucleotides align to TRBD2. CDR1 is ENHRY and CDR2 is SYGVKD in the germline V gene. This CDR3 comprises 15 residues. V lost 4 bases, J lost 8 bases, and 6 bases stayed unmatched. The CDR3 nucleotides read TGTGCCATCAGTGTGACTAGCGGGAGTTTTTATGAGCAGTTCTTC. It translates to CAISVTSGSFYEQFF.

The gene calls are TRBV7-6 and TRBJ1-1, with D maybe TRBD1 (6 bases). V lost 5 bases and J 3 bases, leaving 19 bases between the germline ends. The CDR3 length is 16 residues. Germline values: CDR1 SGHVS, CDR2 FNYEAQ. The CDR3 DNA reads TGTGCCAGCAGCGAAACAACAGGGTCGGAATACACTGAAGCTTTCTTT. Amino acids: CASSETTGSEYTEAFF.

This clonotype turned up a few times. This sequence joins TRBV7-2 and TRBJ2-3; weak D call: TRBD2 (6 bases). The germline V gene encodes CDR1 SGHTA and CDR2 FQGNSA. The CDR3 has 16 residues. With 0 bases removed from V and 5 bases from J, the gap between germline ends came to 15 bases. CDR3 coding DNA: TGTGCCAGCAGCTTAGCCGGGACTGCCCTCCGAGATACGCAGTATTTT. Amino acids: CASSLAGTALRDTQYF.

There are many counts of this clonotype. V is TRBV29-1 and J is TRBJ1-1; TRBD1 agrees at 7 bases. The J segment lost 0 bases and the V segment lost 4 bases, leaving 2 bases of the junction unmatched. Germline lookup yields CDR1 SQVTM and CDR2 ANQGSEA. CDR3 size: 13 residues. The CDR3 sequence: CSVGDRLNTEAFF. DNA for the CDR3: TGCAGCGTTGGGGACAGACTGAACACTGAAGCTTTCTTT.

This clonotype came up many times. Here the CDR3 reads CASSPSWSSYNEQFF. The CDR3 DNA reads TGTGCCAGCAGCCCCAGCTGGAGCTCCTACAATGAGCAGTTCTTC. The V call is TRBV11-2, the J call TRBJ2-1; D unclear. V lost 5 bases, J lost 0 bases, and 11 bases lay in between. The CDR3 has 15 residues. CDR1 SGHAT and CDR2 FQNNGV come from the germline V gene. The variable domain in full, with the rest retrieved from reference TRBV11-2 and TRBJ2-1, is EAGVAQSPRYKIIEKRQSVAFWCNPISGHATLYWYQQILGQGPKLLIQFQNNGVVDDSQLPKDRFSAERLKGVDSTLKIQPAKLEDSAVYLCASSPSWSSYNEQFFGPGTRLTVL.

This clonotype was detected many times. DNA of the CDR3: TGTGCCAGCAGTGACCTAGACTCCGTGGATACGCAGTATTTT. Protein product: CASSDLDSVDTQYF. The rearrangement uses TRBV25-1 and TRBJ2-3; unclear D gene. Germline CDR1 is MGHDK and CDR2 is SYGVNS. V lost 3 bases, J lost 6 bases, and 13 bases lay in between. There are 14 residues in the CDR3.

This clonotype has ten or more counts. CDR3 sequence reads: CSVSKTQGRKSLESSYNEQFF. As DNA, the CDR3 is TGCAGCGTCTCCAAAACCCAGGGCAGAAAAAGCCTGGAAAGCTCCTACAATGAGCAGTTCTTC. The V and J genes are TRBV29-1 and TRBJ2-1; tentative D call: TRBD1 (5 bases). Trimming took 6 bases from V and 0 from J, leaving 33 bases between them. This CDR3 is built from 21 residues. Germline CDR1 reads SQVTM; CDR2 reads ANQGSEA.

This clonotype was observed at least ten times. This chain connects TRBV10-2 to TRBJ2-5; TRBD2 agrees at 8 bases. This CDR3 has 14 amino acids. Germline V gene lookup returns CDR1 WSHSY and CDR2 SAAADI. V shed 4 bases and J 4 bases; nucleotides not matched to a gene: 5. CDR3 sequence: CASSVLTSGETQYF. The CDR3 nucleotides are TGCGCCAGCAGTGTACTTACTAGCGGAGAGACCCAGTACTTC.

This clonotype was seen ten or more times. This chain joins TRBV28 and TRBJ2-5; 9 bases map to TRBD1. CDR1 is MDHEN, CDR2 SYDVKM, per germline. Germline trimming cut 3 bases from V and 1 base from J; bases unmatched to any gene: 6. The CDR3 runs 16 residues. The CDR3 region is CASSFHRGLSQETQYF. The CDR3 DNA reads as TGTGCCAGCAGTTTTCACAGGGGGCTCTCCCAAGAGACCCAGTACTTC. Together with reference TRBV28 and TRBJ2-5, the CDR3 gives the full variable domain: DVKVTQSSRYLVKRTGEKVFLECVQDMDHENMFWYRQDPGLGLRLIYFSYDVKMKEKGDIPEGYSVSREKKERFSLILESASTNQTSMYLCASSFHRGLSQETQYFGPGTRLLVL.

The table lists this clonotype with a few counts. CDR3 amino acids: CASSQEWTGIYEQYF. The CDR3 coding sequence is TGCGCCAGCAGCCAAGAGTGGACAGGGATTTACGAGCAGTACTTC. The V gene is TRBV4-1, the J gene TRBJ2-7, with 8 nucleotides matching TRBD1. Per the germline V gene, CDR1 is MGHRA and CDR2 is YSYEKL. There are 15 residues in the CDR3. Trimming cost V 0 bases and J 4 bases; bases outside gene matches: 5.

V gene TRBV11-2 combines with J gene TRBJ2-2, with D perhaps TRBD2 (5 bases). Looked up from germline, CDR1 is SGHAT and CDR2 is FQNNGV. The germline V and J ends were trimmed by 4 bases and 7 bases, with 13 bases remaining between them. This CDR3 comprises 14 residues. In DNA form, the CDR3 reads TGTGCCAGCAGCTCGATGGACTCCTTCGGGGAGCTGTTTTTT. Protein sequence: CASSSMDSFGELFF. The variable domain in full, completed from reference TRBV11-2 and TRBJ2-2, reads EAGVAQSPRYKIIEKRQSVAFWCNPISGHATLYWYQQILGQGPKLLIQFQNNGVVDDSQLPKDRFSAERLKGVDSTLKIQPAKLEDSAVYLCASSSMDSFGELFFGEGSRLTVL.

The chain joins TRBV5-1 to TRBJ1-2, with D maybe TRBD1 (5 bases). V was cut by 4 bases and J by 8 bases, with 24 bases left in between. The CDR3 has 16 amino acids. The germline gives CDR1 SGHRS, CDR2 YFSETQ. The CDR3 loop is CASSALVTTSRGGYTF. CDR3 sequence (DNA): TGCGCCAGCAGCGCGTTGGTGACGACCTCACGGGGGGGCTACACCTTC. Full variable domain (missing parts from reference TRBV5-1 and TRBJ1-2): KAGVTQTPRYLIKTRGQQVTLSCSPISGHRSVSWYQQTPGQGLQFLFEYFSETQRNKGNFPGRFSGRQFSNSRSEMNVSTLELGDSALYLCASSALVTTSRGGYTFGSGTRLTVV.

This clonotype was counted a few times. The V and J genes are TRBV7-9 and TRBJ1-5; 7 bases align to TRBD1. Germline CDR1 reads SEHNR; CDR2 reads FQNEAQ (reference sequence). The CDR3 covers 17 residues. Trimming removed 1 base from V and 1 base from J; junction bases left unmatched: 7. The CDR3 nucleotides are TGTGCCAGCAGCTTAGGGGCTTCGGACAGGAGCAATCAGCCCCAGCATTTT. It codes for CASSLGASDRSNQPQHF.

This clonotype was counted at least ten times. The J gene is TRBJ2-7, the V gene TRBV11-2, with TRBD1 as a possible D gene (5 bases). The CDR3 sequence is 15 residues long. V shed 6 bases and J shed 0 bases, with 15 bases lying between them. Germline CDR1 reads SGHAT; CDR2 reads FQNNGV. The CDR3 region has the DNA TGTGCCAGCAGGGGCTCCGACAGCCTCTCCTACGAGCAGTACTTC. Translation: CASRGSDSLSYEQYF.